This T cell receptor beta chain came from a study of blood T cell repertoires in COVID-19. Study-wide context: T cells, B-cell-depleted T cells, or PBMCs supplied cDNA or gDNA.

Each recovered donor of Cohort 3 presented with two negative PCRs, clearance, or symptom resolution. Sequencing was performed with immunoSEQ multiplex PCR; in TCRdb, only in-frame clones are kept and a portion is missing. The table records hundreds of thousands of clones, 85% of them present only once. Between the trimmed V and J ends, which lost 8 bases and 4 bases, there was a span of 23 bases. Germline CDR1 MGHRA, CDR2 YSYEKL. The CDR3 contains 16 residues. Material for sequencing was PBMCs or T cells enriched from blood (not recorded which). The receptor was derived from a man aged 35-49 years who had recovered from COVID-19. The V and J genes are TRBV4-1 and TRBJ2-5; the D gene is possibly TRBD1 (6 bases). The chain's CDR3 is CASSQQARGVAETQYF. CDR3 coding DNA: TGCGCCAGCTCTCAGCAGGCCAGGGGAGTTGCAGAGACCCAGTACTTC.